These T cell receptor beta chains were read from a single sample in a study of blood T cell repertoires in COVID-19. Only in-frame clones appear in the TCRdb table, and some are missing; sequencing was by immunoSEQ multiplex PCR. The profile shows roughly 320,000 clones, around 90% of them singletons. Sequences were obtained from peripheral blood. The receptors here all came from a woman in her fifties or sixties with COVID-19, enrolled during active disease. The CDR3 runs from the conserved cysteine through the conserved F or W. A D gene is named only where the DNA matches it firmly. Clone size, where shown, is once, few, many, or a class for clones that have expanded.

TRBJ2-6 NA NA TRBV7-6 CASSLPSEGVSGANVLTF TGTGCCAGCAGCTTACCCTCAGAGGGGGTCTCCGGGGCCAACGTCCTGACTTTC
TRBJ1-2 once NA TRBV4-3 CASSQDILQDSGGYTF TGCGCCAGCAGCCAAGATATATTGCAGGATTCAGGGGGCTACACCTTC
TRBJ2-1 NA TRBD2 TRBV6-2/TRBV6-3 CASSYRGSGNNEQFF TGTGCCAGCAGTTACCGTGGTAGCGGGAACAATGAGCAGTTCTTC
TRBJ1-1 NA TRBD1 TRBV6-2/TRBV6-3 CASSDPVPGGNTEAFF TGTGCCAGCAGTGACCCCGTACCAGGGGGGAACACTGAAGCTTTCTTT
TRBJ1-2 NA NA TRBV11-2 CASSIGARGYTF TGTGCCAGCAGTATTGGGGCGCGAGGCTACACCTTC
TRBJ2-7 NA NA TRBV11-2 CASSLRGGVELASEQYF TGTGCCAGCAGCTTAAGGGGAGGTGTGGAGCTAGCCTCCGAGCAGTACTTC
TRBJ2-7 NA TRBD1 TRBV5-1 CASSKGTGGGYEQYF TGCGCCAGCAGCAAAGGGACAGGGGGCGGGTACGAGCAGTACTTC
TRBJ2-1 NA TRBD1 TRBV27 CASSLFGDRPPYNEQFF TGTGCCAGCAGTTTATTTGGGGACAGACCACCCTACAATGAGCAGTTCTTC
TRBJ1-1 NA NA TRBV19 CASSIQGGPTEAFF TGTGCCAGTAGTATCCAGGGAGGACCGACTGAAGCTTTCTTT
TRBJ2-1 once TRBD2 TRBV29-1 CSVLGTSARGEQFF TGCAGCGTACTGGGGACTAGCGCCCGCGGTGAGCAGTTCTTC
TRBJ1-2 NA NA TRBV7-9 CASSLGIGRGDGYTF TGTGCCAGCAGCTTAGGTATAGGACGGGGAGATGGCTACACCTTC
TRBJ1-2 NA NA TRBV13 CASSVMGANYGYTF TGTGCCAGCAGCGTTATGGGGGCAAACTATGGCTACACCTTC
TRBJ1-4 once NA TRBV30 CAWSMGGTTNEKLFF TGTGCCTGGAGTATGGGGGGTACTACTAATGAAAAACTGTTTTTT
TRBJ2-3 NA NA TRBV6-5 CASAPQRTDTQYF TGTGCCAGCGCCCCACAGCGCACAGATACGCAGTATTTT
TRBJ1-1 NA TRBD1 TRBV6-5 CASSYTGGEAFF TGTGCCAGCAGTTATACAGGGGGTGAAGCTTTCTTT
TRBJ2-1 NA NA TRBV2 CASSERGTSSYNEQFF TGTGCCAGCAGTGAAAGAGGCACGAGCTCCTACAATGAGCAGTTCTTC
TRBJ2-5 NA NA TRBV11-2 CASSLVADRMETQYF TGTGCCAGCAGCTTAGTTGCAGACAGAATGGAGACCCAGTACTTC
TRBJ1-4 once NA TRBV25-1 CASSDALGSSAREKLFF TGTGCCAGCAGTGATGCCCTCGGGTCCTCAGCTAGGGAAAAACTGTTTTTT
TRBJ2-5 NA TRBD1 TRBV6-9 CASSSGDRGPPQQETQYF TGTGCCAGCAGTTCGGGGGACAGGGGACCTCCGCAACAAGAGACCCAGTACTTC
TRBJ2-5 NA NA TRBV5-1 CASSFGGGGETQYF TGCGCCAGCAGCTTTGGAGGGGGCGGAGAGACCCAGTACTTC
TRBJ2-2 NA NA TRBV13 CASSLGRLNTGELFF TGTGCCAGCAGCTTAGGCAGGCTGAACACCGGGGAGCTGTTTTTT
TRBJ1-4 NA TRBD1 TRBV30 CAWSPGQGIEKLFF TGTGCCTGGAGTCCGGGACAGGGGATTGAAAAACTGTTTTTT